This T cell receptor beta chain came from a study of blood T cell repertoires in COVID-19. Donors in Cohort 3 who had recovered were those with two negative PCRs, healthcare professional clearance, or resolution of their symptoms. As processed by the authors: The authors estimated nucleated cell counts from reference gene primer amplification. Clones were read by immunoSEQ multiplex PCR, and TCRdb kept only the in-frame ones, dropping some. Clone size and V and J calls were adopted from that table, with D and trimming inferred from the DNA. The top ten clones hold over 1.5% of a sample with 250,000 to 300,000 clones, roughly 85% of them seen once. This CDR3 has 15 amino acids. CDR1 and CDR2 from the germline V gene are SGHRS and YFSETQ. J was trimmed by 6 bases and V by 0 bases; bases with no gene match: 4.

The sample was PBMCs or T cells enriched from blood (not recorded which). The rearrangement links TRBV5-1 to TRBJ2-2; 8 bases agree with TRBD2. The TCR originated in a woman aged 50 to 60 who had recovered from COVID-19. This CDR3 is CASSLAGLVAGELFF. The CDR3 region has the DNA TGCGCCAGCAGCTTGGCGGGACTAGTGGCCGGGGAGCTGTTTTTT.